Listed below are T cell receptor beta chains from one sample, sequenced in a study of blood T cell repertoires in COVID-19. Data came from immunoSEQ multiplex PCR; TCRdb stores just in-frame clones and leaves some out. The top ten hold around 9% of the sample, which has 80,000 or so clones, around 90% seen once. Specimen: peripheral blood. The receptors stem from a human donor in a cohort sampled during active COVID-19. Both conserved end residues are part of each CDR3. The order of the fields is J gene, D gene, CDR3 length, V gene, CDR3 protein. The D gene is left open where the match is weak.

j_gene: TRBJ2-1; d_gene: .; len: 13; v_gene: TRBV18; CDR3aa: CASSETDYNEQFF
j_gene: TRBJ2-1; d_gene: TRBD1; len: 15; v_gene: TRBV6-1; CDR3aa: CASSDPDRAYNEQFF
j_gene: TRBJ2-5; d_gene: TRBD1; len: 18; v_gene: TRBV4-1; CDR3aa: CASSPQGTGGPTQETQYF
j_gene: TRBJ2-3; d_gene: TRBD1; len: 15; v_gene: TRBV7-9; CDR3aa: CASSSGQGATDTQYF
j_gene: TRBJ2-5; d_gene: .; len: 13; v_gene: TRBV2; CDR3aa: CASKVGGRETQYF
j_gene: TRBJ2-3; d_gene: TRBD2; len: 17; v_gene: TRBV4-2; CDR3aa: CASSQEFSTSGPDTQYF
j_gene: TRBJ1-2; d_gene: .; len: 13; v_gene: TRBV6-5; CDR3aa: CASSNGRDRGYTF
j_gene: TRBJ1-1; d_gene: TRBD1; len: 15; v_gene: TRBV5-1; CDR3aa: CASSLQGEMNTEAFF
j_gene: TRBJ1-5; d_gene: TRBD1; len: 15; v_gene: TRBV6-2/TRBV6-3; CDR3aa: CASSYDRVSNQPQHF
j_gene: TRBJ2-1; d_gene: .; len: 16; v_gene: TRBV6-1; CDR3aa: CASSESERRPYNEQFF
j_gene: TRBJ2-3; d_gene: .; len: 13; v_gene: TRBV5-6; CDR3aa: CASSYSGTDTQYF
j_gene: TRBJ2-5; d_gene: .; len: 15; v_gene: TRBV3-1/TRBV3-2; CDR3aa: CASSQDVGTSWTQYF
j_gene: TRBJ2-1; d_gene: .; len: 12; v_gene: TRBV29-1; CDR3aa: CSVVEADNEQFF
j_gene: TRBJ1-3; d_gene: TRBD1; len: 18; v_gene: TRBV9; CDR3aa: CASSVSGTGGFSGNTIYF
j_gene: TRBJ2-5; d_gene: .; len: 13; v_gene: TRBV5-6; CDR3aa: CASSPTGQETQYF
j_gene: TRBJ2-1; d_gene: TRBD1; len: 15; v_gene: TRBV4-1; CDR3aa: CASSQAGTGYNEQFF
j_gene: TRBJ2-5; d_gene: .; len: 15; v_gene: TRBV28; CDR3aa: CASSLLRQGGETQYF
j_gene: TRBJ2-7; d_gene: .; len: 13; v_gene: TRBV4-2; CDR3aa: CASSQDSSPRPYF
j_gene: TRBJ2-5; d_gene: .; len: 13; v_gene: TRBV19; CDR3aa: CASKPQSRETQYF
j_gene: TRBJ1-4; d_gene: .; len: 15; v_gene: TRBV19; CDR3aa: CASSLLHGPNEKLFF
j_gene: TRBJ1-2; d_gene: TRBD1; len: 14; v_gene: TRBV19; CDR3aa: CASRQQGGSYGYTF
j_gene: TRBJ1-1; d_gene: .; len: 13; v_gene: TRBV12-3/TRBV12-4; CDR3aa: CASSTQRDREAFF
j_gene: TRBJ2-2; d_gene: TRBD2; len: 16; v_gene: TRBV6-4; CDR3aa: CASSPLAGVNTGELFF
j_gene: TRBJ1-4; d_gene: TRBD1; len: 15; v_gene: TRBV19; CDR3aa: CASSRTGGTNEKLFF
j_gene: TRBJ2-1; d_gene: TRBD2; len: 15; v_gene: TRBV7-6; CDR3aa: CASTLTSGDNNEQFF
j_gene: TRBJ1-6; d_gene: .; len: 16; v_gene: TRBV19; CDR3aa: CASSIGAGIYNSPLHF
j_gene: TRBJ1-2; d_gene: .; len: 11; v_gene: TRBV3-1/TRBV3-2; CDR3aa: CASSQGRGHTF
j_gene: TRBJ1-2; d_gene: .; len: 14; v_gene: TRBV11-2; CDR3aa: CASSLDAGTAGYTF